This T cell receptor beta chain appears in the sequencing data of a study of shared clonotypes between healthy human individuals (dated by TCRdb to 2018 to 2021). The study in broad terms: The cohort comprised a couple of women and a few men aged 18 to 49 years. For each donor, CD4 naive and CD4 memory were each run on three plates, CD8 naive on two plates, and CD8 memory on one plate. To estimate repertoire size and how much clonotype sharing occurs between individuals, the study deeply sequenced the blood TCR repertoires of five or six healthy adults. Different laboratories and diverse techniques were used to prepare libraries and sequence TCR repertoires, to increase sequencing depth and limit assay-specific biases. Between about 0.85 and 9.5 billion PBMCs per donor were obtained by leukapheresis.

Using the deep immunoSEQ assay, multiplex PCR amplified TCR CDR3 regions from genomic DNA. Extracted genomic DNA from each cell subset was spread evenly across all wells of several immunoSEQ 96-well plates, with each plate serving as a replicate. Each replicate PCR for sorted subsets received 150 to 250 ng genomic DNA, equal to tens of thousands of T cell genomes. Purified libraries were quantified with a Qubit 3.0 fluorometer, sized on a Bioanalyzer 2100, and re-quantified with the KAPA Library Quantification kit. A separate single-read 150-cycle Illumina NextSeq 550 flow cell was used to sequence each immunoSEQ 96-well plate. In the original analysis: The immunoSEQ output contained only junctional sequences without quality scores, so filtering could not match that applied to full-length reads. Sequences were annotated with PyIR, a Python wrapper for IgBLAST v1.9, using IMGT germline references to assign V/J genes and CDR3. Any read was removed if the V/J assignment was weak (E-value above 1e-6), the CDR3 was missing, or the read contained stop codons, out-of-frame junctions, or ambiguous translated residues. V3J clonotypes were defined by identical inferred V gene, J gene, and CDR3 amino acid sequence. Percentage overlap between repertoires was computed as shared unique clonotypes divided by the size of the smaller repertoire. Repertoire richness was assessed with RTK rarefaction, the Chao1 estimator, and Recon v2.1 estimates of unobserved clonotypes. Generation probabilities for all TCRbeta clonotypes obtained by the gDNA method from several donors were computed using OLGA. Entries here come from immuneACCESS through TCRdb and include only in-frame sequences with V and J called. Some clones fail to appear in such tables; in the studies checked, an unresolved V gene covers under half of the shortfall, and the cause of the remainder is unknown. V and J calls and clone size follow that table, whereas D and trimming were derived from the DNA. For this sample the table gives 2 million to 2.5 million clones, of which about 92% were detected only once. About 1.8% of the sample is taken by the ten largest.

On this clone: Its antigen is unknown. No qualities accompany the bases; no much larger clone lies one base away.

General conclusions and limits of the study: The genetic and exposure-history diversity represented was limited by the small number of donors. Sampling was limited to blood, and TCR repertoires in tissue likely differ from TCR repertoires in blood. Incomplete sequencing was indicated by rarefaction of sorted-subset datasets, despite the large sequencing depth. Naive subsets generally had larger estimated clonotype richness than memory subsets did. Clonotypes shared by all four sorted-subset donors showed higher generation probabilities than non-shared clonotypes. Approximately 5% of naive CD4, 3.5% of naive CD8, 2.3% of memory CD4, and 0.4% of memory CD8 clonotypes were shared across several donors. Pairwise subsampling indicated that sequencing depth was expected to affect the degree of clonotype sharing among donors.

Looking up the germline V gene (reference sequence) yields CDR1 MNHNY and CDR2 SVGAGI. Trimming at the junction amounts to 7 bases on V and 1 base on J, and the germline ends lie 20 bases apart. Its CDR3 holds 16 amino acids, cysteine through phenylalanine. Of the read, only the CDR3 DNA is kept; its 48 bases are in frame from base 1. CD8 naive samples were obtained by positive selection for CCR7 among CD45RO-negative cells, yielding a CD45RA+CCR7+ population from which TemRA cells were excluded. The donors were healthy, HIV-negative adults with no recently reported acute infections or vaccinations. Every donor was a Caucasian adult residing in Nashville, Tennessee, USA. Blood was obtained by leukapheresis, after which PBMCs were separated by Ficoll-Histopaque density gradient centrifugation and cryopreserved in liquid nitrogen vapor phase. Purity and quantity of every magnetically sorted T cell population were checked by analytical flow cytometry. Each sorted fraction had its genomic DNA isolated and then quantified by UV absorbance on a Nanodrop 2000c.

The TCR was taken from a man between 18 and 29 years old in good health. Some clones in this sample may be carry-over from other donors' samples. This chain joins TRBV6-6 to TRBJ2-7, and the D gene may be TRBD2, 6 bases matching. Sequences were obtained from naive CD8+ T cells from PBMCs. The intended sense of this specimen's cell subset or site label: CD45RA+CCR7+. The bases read TGTGCCAGCACCCTTTACGGAGTAGCGGATTCCTACGAGCAGTACTTC. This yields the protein CASTLYGVADSYEQYF.